Presented here are 23 T cell receptor beta chains from one specimen sequenced in a study of cytotoxic CD8 clonotypes in ibrutinib-treated CLL. This table comes from immunoSEQ multiplex PCR, and its TCRdb copy is limited to in-frame clones, with some not included. The data show 97,000 or so clones, around 80% seen once. The sample was PBMCs, taken after 12 months of ibrutinib treatment. These receptor sequences come from a human donor with chronic lymphocytic leukemia.

This chain uses TRBV6-5 with TRBJ2-1; unclear D gene. The germline V and J ends were trimmed by 5 bases and 7 bases, with 9 bases remaining between them. CDR1 and CDR2 from the germline V gene are MNHEY and SVGAGI. CDR3 length: 12 amino acids. CDR3 in amino acids: CASSTWGNEQFF. In DNA form, the CDR3 reads TGTGCCAGCAGTACATGGGGAAATGAGCAGTTCTTC.

This chain joins TRBV7-3 and TRBJ2-7; D tentatively reads TRBD1 or TRBD2 (5 bases each). V was trimmed by 3 bases and J by 4 bases, leaving 10 bases between them. Germline-derived CDR1 and CDR2 are SGHTA and FQGTGA. The length of the CDR3 is 13 residues. The DNA of the CDR3 is TGTGCCAGCAGCTTGGGGGACCGATACGAGCAGTACTTC. It specifies CASSLGDRYEQYF.

This clone appeared a few times. The V gene is TRBV7-2, the J gene TRBJ2-7; 10 positions match TRBD1. V shed 1 base, J shed 0 bases, and the junction held 9 bases outside the gene matches. The CDR3 is made up of 18 amino acids. In germline, CDR1 is SGHTA, CDR2 FQGNSA. In DNA form, the CDR3 reads TGTGCCAGCAGCTTAGTGGGCCCGGGACAGGGGAGCTCCTACGAGCAGTACTTC. Protein product: CASSLVGPGQGSSYEQYF. Based on the CDR3 plus reference TRBV7-2 and TRBJ2-7, the full variable domain is GAGVSQSPSNKVTEKGKDVELRCDPISGHTALYWYRQSLGQGLEFLIYFQGNSAPDKSGLPSDRFSAERTGGSVSTLTIQRTQQEDSAVYLCASSLVGPGQGSSYEQYFGPGTRLTVT.

This chain links TRBV9 with TRBJ1-5; maybe TRBD1 (6 bases). In germline, CDR1 is SGDLS, CDR2 YYNGEE. The V end lost 0 bases, the J end lost 5 bases, and 9 bases lay between the germline ends. The CDR3 contains 14 residues. CDR3 nucleotides: TGTGCCAGCAGCGTAGGGGACACCGATCAGCCCCAGCATTTT. Translated: CASSVGDTDQPQHF.

The genes are TRBV7-9 and TRBJ2-1, with TRBD2 as a possible D gene (6 bases). The CDR3 contains 16 residues. Per germline, CDR1 SEHNR and CDR2 FQNEAQ (reference sequence). V was shortened by 8 bases and J by 0 bases, with 17 bases between the two germline ends. For the CDR3, the DNA is TGTGCCAGCTTCGCCGTCCGGGGGAGCTCCTACAATGAGCAGTTCTTC. This translates into CASFAVRGSSYNEQFF.

This rearrangement joins TRBV19 to TRBJ2-7; D unresolved. V lost 3 bases and J 3 bases, leaving 9 bases between the germline ends. The CDR3 has 13 residues. Germline loops: CDR1 LNHDA, CDR2 SQIVND (reference sequence). The CDR3 DNA sequence: TGTGCCAGTAGTATTGTTGGCAACTACGAGCAGTACTTC. It translates to CASSIVGNYEQYF.

In DNA form, the CDR3 reads TGTGCCAGCATGCCGGGAGGGGGCTCCACCGGGGAGCTGTTTTTT. This gives the protein CASMPGGGSTGELFF. The chain is built from TRBV2 and TRBJ2-2; D is perhaps TRBD2 (8 bases). The CDR3 consists of 15 residues. V was trimmed by 7 bases and J by 4 bases, leaving 16 bases between them. The germline V gene has CDR1 SNHLY and CDR2 FYNNEI.

The rearrangement links TRBV7-2 to TRBJ1-4, with D possibly TRBD1 on 5 matching bases. Trimming removed 5 bases at V and 7 bases at J, with 17 bases between. Germline V gene lookup returns CDR1 SGHTA and CDR2 FQGNSA. This CDR3 is built from 15 residues. This CDR3 reads CASSPSGRFGEKLFF. DNA of the CDR3: TGTGCCAGCAGCCCCTCAGGGAGGTTTGGTGAAAAACTGTTTTTT.

The chain uses TRBV19 and TRBJ2-1; TRBD2 matches at 12 bases. From germline, CDR1 is LNHDA and CDR2 SQIVND (reference sequence). The CDR3 is 16 residues long. The V and J ends lost 1 base and 10 bases, in that order; junction bases with no gene match: 8. The CDR3: CASSIGPSGGAGEQFF. DNA of the CDR3: TGTGCCAGTAGTATAGGCCCTAGCGGGGGGGCCGGGGAGCAGTTCTTC.

The V call is TRBV27, the J call TRBJ2-3; D not resolved. Germline lookup yields CDR1 MNHEY and CDR2 SMNVEV (reference sequence). V lost 5 bases and J 2 bases, leaving 11 bases between the germline ends. The CDR3 runs to 14 residues. The CDR3 is CASSLNSPTDTQYF. The DNA of the CDR3 is TGTGCCAGCAGTCTAAACTCCCCCACAGATACGCAGTATTTT.

This clone has a single count. V gene TRBV29-1 combines with J gene TRBJ2-5; TRBD2 is a possible D gene (6 bases). CDR1 and CDR2 (germline): SQVTM, ANQGSEA. V was shortened by 2 bases and J by 5 bases, with 12 bases between the two germline ends. The CDR3 extends over 13 amino acids. The CDR3: CSVELEGRETQYF. The CDR3 coding sequence is TGCAGCGTTGAATTAGAGGGGAGGGAGACCCAGTACTTC.

The chain employs TRBV25-1 and TRBJ2-5, with D hard to call. The CDR3 runs 14 residues. V was pared by 5 bases and J by 4 bases, with 14 bases between. Germline V gene lookup returns CDR1 MGHDK and CDR2 SYGVNS. The CDR3 coding sequence is TGTGCCAGCAGTACCGTCTCCACCTTAGAGACCCAGTACTTC. Protein product: CASSTVSTLETQYF.

This clone came up a few times. The chain employs TRBV2 and TRBJ1-6; D call uncertain. Trimming took 0 bases from V and 10 from J, leaving 4 bases between them. Germline V gene lookup returns CDR1 SNHLY and CDR2 FYNNEI. The CDR3 contains 12 residues. The CDR3 DNA reads TGTGCCAGCAGTGAAGCTTGGTCACCCCTCCACTTT. Its protein product is CASSEAWSPLHF.

The chain links TRBV2 to TRBJ1-2; D is unclear. Trimming shortened V by 3 bases and J by 2 bases, and 4 bases separated the two germline ends. Germline V gives CDR1 SNHLY, CDR2 FYNNEI. The CDR3 contains 12 residues. CDR3 DNA: TGTGCCAGCAGTGAGGAGAACTATGGCTACACCTTC. Translation: CASSEENYGYTF. Full variable domain (remainder filled in from reference TRBV2 and TRBJ1-2): EPEVTQTPSHQVTQMGQEVILRCVPISNHLYFYWYRQILGQKVEFLVSFYNNEISEKSEIFDDQFSVERPDGSNFTLKIRSTKLEDSAMYFCASSEENYGYTFGSGTRLTVV.

The V and J genes are TRBV11-3 and TRBJ2-3; D gene unclear. Trimming removed 0 bases at V and 2 bases at J, with 3 bases between. The CDR3 has 13 amino acids. CDR1 and CDR2 from the germline V gene are SGHNT and YENEEA. Written as DNA, the CDR3 is TGTGCCAGCAGCTTAGATGCCACAGATACGCAGTATTTT. Encoded protein: CASSLDATDTQYF.

This rearrangement joins TRBV2 to TRBJ1-2; D is uncertain. Trimming took 0 bases from V and 5 from J, leaving 7 bases between them. Germline V CDR1 and CDR2: SNHLY, FYNNEI. The CDR3 extends over 13 amino acids. The CDR3 is CASSEADQYGYTF. The CDR3 nucleotides are TGTGCCAGCAGTGAAGCGGACCAGTATGGCTACACCTTC. The full variable domain, completed using reference TRBV2 and TRBJ1-2, is EPEVTQTPSHQVTQMGQEVILRCVPISNHLYFYWYRQILGQKVEFLVSFYNNEISEKSEIFDDQFSVERPDGSNFTLKIRSTKLEDSAMYFCASSEADQYGYTFGSGTRLTVV.

The V and J genes are TRBV6-1 and TRBJ2-6, with D uncertain. The CDR3 sequence is 15 residues long. The V gene lost 4 bases and the J gene lost 0 bases, with 7 bases spanning the gap. Germline CDR1 is MNHNS and CDR2 is SASEGT. CDR3 loop: CASSGTSSGANVLTF. In DNA form, the CDR3 reads TGTGCCAGCAGTGGCACGAGCTCTGGGGCCAACGTCCTGACTTTC.

The chain links TRBV28 to TRBJ2-6; D might be TRBD1 (5 bases). CDR1 is MDHEN and CDR2 is SYDVKM in the germline V gene. Deletions cut 3 bases from V and 5 bases from J, with 8 bases between. This CDR3 has 14 residues. Here the CDR3 DNA reads TGTGCCAGCAGTTTTGGGGCCTGGGCCAACGTCCTGACTTTC. Translating gives CASSFGAWANVLTF.

This clone occurred once. V usage is TRBV30 and J usage is TRBJ2-5; 9 nucleotides align to TRBD1. Germline trimming cut 0 bases from V and 7 bases from J; bases unmatched to any gene: 9. The CDR3 consists of 15 residues. Germline CDR1 is GTSNPN and CDR2 is SVGIG (reference sequence). The CDR3 protein is CAWSVGSGTGWTQYF. CDR3 nucleotide sequence: TGTGCCTGGAGTGTGGGATCCGGGACAGGGTGGACCCAGTACTTC.

The V call is TRBV7-2, the J call TRBJ1-4; perhaps TRBD1 as D (5 bases). The CDR3 runs to 15 residues. Germline CDR1 reads SGHTA; CDR2 reads FQGNSA. Trimming pared 5 bases from V and 7 bases from J, leaving 17 bases between. Written as DNA, the CDR3 is TGTGCCAGCAGCCTCCGATGGGGGAGTGGTGAAAAACTGTTTTTT. Encoded protein: CASSLRWGSGEKLFF.

The J gene is TRBJ1-6, the V gene TRBV5-4; D is possibly TRBD1 (5 bases). The V end lost 2 bases, the J end lost 8 bases, and 11 bases lay between the germline ends. This CDR3 is 14 amino acids long. CDR1 SGHNT and CDR2 YYREEE come from the germline V gene (reference sequence). The CDR3, as DNA: TGTGCCAGCAGCTTTCCGACAGACGATTCACCCCTCCACTTT. This encodes CASSFPTDDSPLHF.

DNA of the CDR3: TGTGCCAGCAGTTTGGGACAGGGTAATGAAAAACTGTTTTTT. It yields the protein CASSLGQGNEKLFF. The rearrangement joins TRBV7-9 to TRBJ1-4, with 9 bases that match TRBD1. V trimming: 6 bases; J trimming: 4 bases; junction bases outside the gene matches: 3. The CDR3 spans 14 residues. Germline V gene lookup returns CDR1 SEHNR and CDR2 FQNEAQ (reference sequence). Drawing the rest from reference TRBV7-9 and TRBJ1-4, the complete variable domain is DTGVSQNPRHKITKRGQNVTFRCDPISEHNRLYWYRQTLGQGPEFLTYFQNEAQLEKSRLLSDRFSAERPKGSFSTLEIQRTEQGDSAMYLCASSLGQGNEKLFFGSGTQLSVL.

This clone has just one count. V gene TRBV7-9 combines with J gene TRBJ2-1; 12 bases align to TRBD2. Germline V lookup: CDR1 SEHNR, CDR2 FQNEAQ (reference sequence). Trimming at V came to 3 bases and at J to 8 bases, leaving 2 bases not matched to a gene. This CDR3 spans 14 amino acids. The CDR3, as DNA: TGTGCCAGCAGCTTCGGACTAGCGGGGTATGAGCAGTTCTTC. This sequence encodes CASSFGLAGYEQFF.